The entry below gives a single T cell receptor (beta chain) sequence along with its context. Its antigen remains unknown. This specimen comes from a study of CD8 T cells in ankylosing spondylitis. TCRdb re-analysed the 5' RACE reads in MiXCR, keeping a single row per CDR3 protein. There are around 120,000 distinct CDR3 sequences in the sample; about 24% occur only once, and approximately 13% lies in the top ten. Study observations and caveats: Reportedly, disease-linked clones are significantly enriched in ankylosing spondylitis patients' matched synovial fluid.

Germline-derived CDR1 and CDR2 are SGHNT and YYREEE (reference sequence). J was trimmed by 3 bases and V by 4 bases; bases with no gene match: 4. CDR3 length equals 15 residues. J is TRBJ2-1 and V is TRBV5-4, with 10 bases identical to TRBD1. Sequencing was done on a sample of synovial fluid, either unsorted or a sorted T cell fraction (not recorded which). The TCR sequence derives from a male donor with ankylosing spondylitis. The CDR3 here is CASSPDRGLYNEQFF. DNA of the CDR3: TGTGCCAGCAGCCCAGACAGGGGGCTCTACAATGAGCAGTTCTTC.